This TCR beta chain was found in a study of shared clonotypes between healthy human individuals. The study, taken as a whole, reports: Estimated richness was generally greater in naive than memory subsets. Represented genetic and exposure-history diversity was restricted by having few donors.

Generated by immunoSEQ multiplex PCR, the TCRdb table keeps only in-frame clones and is missing some. The sample yields 2,500,000 or so clones, around 90% seen once. Turning to this clone: The antigen is unknown.

Both subsets, CD45RA+ naive and CD45RA-negative memory, were split from the CD4+ cells. What was sequenced was naive CD4+ T cells sorted from blood. Stated subset: CD45RA+ positively selected. The receptor was isolated from a man younger than 30 in good health.

The CDR3, as DNA: TGTGCCAGTAGTATAGAGCCCAGACAGTACACTGAAGCTTTCTTT. It yields the protein CASSIEPRQYTEAFF. The chain uses TRBV19 and TRBJ1-1; D perhaps matches TRBD1 (5 bases). The CDR3 extends over 15 amino acids. V was trimmed by 0 bases and J by 3 bases, leaving 11 bases between them. Germline V gene lookup returns CDR1 LNHDA and CDR2 SQIVND (reference sequence).